The 14 T cell receptor beta chains below all came from one sample that was sequenced in a study of blood T cell repertoires in COVID-19. Using immunoSEQ multiplex PCR, the repertoire was profiled, and TCRdb retains in-frame clones only, with some absent. The sample consists of over 200,000 clones, about nine tenths of them appearing once. The sequenced sample consisted of peripheral blood. Every receptor here comes from a man under 40 who had recovered from COVID-19.

This clone was seen ten or more times. The gene calls are TRBV6-1 and TRBJ1-1; 11 bases match TRBD1. Germline CDR1 reads MNHNS; CDR2 reads SASEGT. J gave up 3 bases and V 3 bases, and 3 bases lay outside the gene matches. The CDR3 has 15 amino acids. The CDR3 sequence: CASSDTGQGDTEAFF. The CDR3 DNA is TGTGCCAGCAGTGATACGGGACAGGGGGACACTGAAGCTTTCTTT.

The CDR3 DNA follows: TGTGCCAGCAGCCTCACAGGGTCGGCAGATACGCAGTATTTT. It specifies CASSLTGSADTQYF. The V gene is TRBV7-9, the J gene TRBJ2-3; possible D gene TRBD1, 6 bases. V dropped 5 bases and J dropped 4 bases, with 13 bases sitting between them. The CDR3 runs 14 residues. Germline V gene sequence: CDR1 SEHNR, CDR2 FQNEAQ (reference sequence). The full variable domain, with the rest looked up from reference TRBV7-9 and TRBJ2-3, is DTGVSQNPRHKITKRGQNVTFRCDPISEHNRLYWYRQTLGQGPEFLTYFQNEAQLEKSRLLSDRFSAERPKGSFSTLEIQRTEQGDSAMYLCASSLTGSADTQYFGPGTRLTVL.

V usage is TRBV4-1 and J usage is TRBJ1-1; TRBD1 is a possible D gene (6 bases). The CDR3 has 15 amino acids. V gave up 3 bases and J gave up 8 bases, with 19 bases separating them. The germline gives CDR1 MGHRA, CDR2 YSYEKL. CDR3 nucleotide sequence: TGCGCCAGCAGCCAGGTAACTAACAGGGCTACAGAAGCTTTCTTT. This encodes CASSQVTNRATEAFF.

The genes are TRBV19 and TRBJ2-7; D possibly corresponds to TRBD2 (7 bases). Trimming cost V 4 bases and J 6 bases, with 19 bases left between them. The CDR3 spans 15 residues. Germline-derived CDR1 and CDR2 are LNHDA and SQIVND (reference sequence). CDR3 in DNA: TGTGCCAGTAGTACGCAGGGGACGGGGGGATCCGAGCAGTACTTC. Translation: CASSTQGTGGSEQYF.

This chain links TRBV9 with TRBJ2-3; 8 bases match TRBD2. In germline, CDR1 is SGDLS, CDR2 YYNGEE. The CDR3 loop spans 17 amino acids. Trimming at V came to 4 bases and at J to 0 bases, leaving 10 bases not matched to a gene. CDR3 nucleotides: TGTGCCAGCAGCCCCGGGAGGGGTGAGTGGAGCACAGATACGCAGTATTTT. Protein product: CASSPGRGEWSTDTQYF.

A single count supports this clone. This chain connects TRBV6-5 to TRBJ2-2; the D gene is possibly TRBD1 (5 bases). V was clipped by 10 bases and J by 2 bases, with 11 bases between them. Germline assignment: CDR1 MNHEY and CDR2 SVGAGI. The CDR3 has 13 residues. The CDR3 DNA reads TGTGCCATCCAGACAGTAAACACCGGGGAGCTGTTTTTT. The encoded protein is CAIQTVNTGELFF.

The rearrangement uses TRBV5-1 and TRBJ1-4, with D perhaps matching TRBD1 (5 bases). The CDR3 covers 14 residues. Trimming took off 7 bases at V and 4 bases at J, with 14 bases between the two ends. Germline V gene data show CDR1 as SGHRS and CDR2 as YFSETQ. CDR3 nucleotide sequence: TGCGCCAGCTTCAATCCGGGGGATAATGAAAAACTGTTTTTT. Its protein is CASFNPGDNEKLFF.

V and J are TRBV24-1 and TRBJ1-1; TRBD1 might be the D (5 bases). Germline lookup yields CDR1 KGHDR and CDR2 SFDVKD. This CDR3 has 13 amino acids. V was pared by 6 bases and J by 11 bases, with 18 bases between. The CDR3 DNA is TGTGCCACCAGTTATACAGGATCAAGTAGGGCTTTCTTT. This codes for CATSYTGSSRAFF.

The chain uses TRBV4-3 and TRBJ2-3; D is uncertain. Germline V gives CDR1 LGHNA, CDR2 YSLEER. The CDR3 runs to 15 residues. V shed 0 bases and J shed 2 bases, with 9 bases lying between them. CDR3 residues: CASSQDPSNTDTQYF. The CDR3 DNA reads as TGCGCCAGCAGCCAAGATCCATCAAACACAGATACGCAGTATTTT.

V gene TRBV11-2 combines with J gene TRBJ1-1; D not resolved. Trimming removed 3 bases from V and 0 bases from J, with 8 bases in between. This CDR3 contains 14 residues. Germline V gene data show CDR1 as SGHAT and CDR2 as FQNNGV. The CDR3 region is CASSFKTVNTEAFF. CDR3 in DNA: TGTGCCAGCAGCTTTAAAACAGTGAACACTGAAGCTTTCTTT.

CDR3 loop: CASNPSGGPLETQYF. The CDR3 DNA reads as TGTGCCAGCAACCCCTCGGGGGGGCCCTTAGAGACCCAGTACTTC. The chain uses TRBV5-8 and TRBJ2-5, with 8 nucleotides matching TRBD2. With V trimmed by 6 bases and J by 4 bases, 11 bases remained unmatched. Germline V gene data show CDR1 as SGHTS and CDR2 as YDEGEE. The length of the CDR3 is 15 residues.

The chain has TRBV27 and TRBJ1-5, with 10 bases lining up with TRBD1. V lost 6 bases, J lost 4 bases, and 6 bases stayed unmatched. This CDR3 is built from 15 residues. The germline gives CDR1 MNHEY, CDR2 SMNVEV (reference sequence). The CDR3: CASSRDRGLNQPQHF. The CDR3 DNA reads as TGTGCCAGCAGCCGTGACAGGGGGCTAAATCAGCCCCAGCATTTT.

This chain uses TRBV18 with TRBJ1-1; the match to TRBD1 covers 7 bases. Germline lookup yields CDR1 KGHSH and CDR2 LQKENI. The CDR3 totals 13 residues. Trimming removed 5 bases from V and 4 bases from J; junction bases left unmatched: 4. CDR3 in DNA: TGTGCCAGCTCATCGTCAGGGGGCACTGAAGCTTTCTTT. It codes for CASSSSGGTEAFF. Complete variable domain (other parts from reference TRBV18 and TRBJ1-1): NAGVMQNPRHLVRRRGQEARLRCSPMKGHSHVYWYRQLPEEGLKFMVYLQKENIIDESGMPKERFSAEFPKEGPSILRIQQVVRGDSAAYFCASSSSGGTEAFFGQGTRLTVV.

This chain uses TRBV9 with TRBJ2-1, with no clear D. Germline V gene data show CDR1 as SGDLS and CDR2 as YYNGEE. The CDR3 extends over 13 amino acids. Trimming removed 1 base from V and 3 bases from J, with 5 bases in between. The CDR3, as DNA: TGTGCCAGCAGCGTATCGGTCTACAATGAGCAGTTCTTC. It specifies CASSVSVYNEQFF.